The clone carrying this T cell receptor beta chain is labeled as medium-sized (0.01 to 0.1%). Its antigen is as yet unknown. Other DNA sequences in this specimen translate into the identical CDR3. The data were obtained in a study of metastatic and nonmetastatic thyroid tumors. Among the patients, none had received any treatment before thyroid surgery. The germline V gene encodes CDR1 KGHSH and CDR2 LQKENI. Trimming removed 2 bases from V and 7 bases from J, with 12 bases in between. The CDR3 runs 14 residues. MiXCR re-clonotyped the PCR reads for TCRdb. The table records 9,000 to 15,000 clones, about 32% of them present only once. The study, taken as a whole, reports: Benign nodules reportedly had significantly lower TCR beta diversity than malignant thyroid tumors in blood and tumor.

This TCR came from a female donor with papillary thyroid cancer or a benign thyroid nodule (not recorded which). Some clones in this sample may be carry-over from other donors' samples. The sample consisted of tumor tissue. The chain has TRBV18 and TRBJ1-5; D is unclear. The CDR3 coding sequence is TGTGCCAGCTCACCAAATCCAGTCCAACAGCCCCAGCATTTT. Its translation: CASSPNPVQQPQHF.